The 27 T cell receptor beta chains below all came from one sample that was sequenced in a study of graft-versus-host responses after intestinal transplantation. Measured with immunoSEQ multiplex PCR; TCRdb has only the in-frame clones, and not every one. The table includes some 87,000 clones, about 93% detected once. Antigens for these TCRs are unknown. The material was unstimulated CD8+ T cells sorted from spleen or lymph node cells, obtained before transplant. These receptors came from a human donor who was the organ donor for an intestinal transplant.

The rearrangement uses TRBV4-1 and TRBJ1-5; D gene uncertain. CDR3 length equals 15 residues. V lost 0 bases to trimming and J lost 5 bases, with 11 bases between them. Germline values: CDR1 MGHRA, CDR2 YSYEKL. The CDR3 here is CASSQDDPTDQPQHF. Here the CDR3 DNA reads TGCGCCAGCAGCCAAGATGATCCCACTGATCAGCCCCAGCATTTT.

V usage is TRBV28 and J usage is TRBJ2-4; 10 positions match TRBD2. After removal of 6 bases from V and 7 bases from J, the junction contained 12 bases not matched to a gene. Germline CDR1 reads MDHEN; CDR2 reads SYDVKM. The CDR3 extends over 16 amino acids. The CDR3 DNA sequence: TGTGCCAGCAGCCACCCAACTAGCGGGAAACGGAACATTCAGTACTTC. This codes for CASSHPTSGKRNIQYF. The full variable domain, in which reference TRBV28 and TRBJ2-4 provide the parts outside the CDR3, is DVKVTQSSRYLVKRTGEKVFLECVQDMDHENMFWYRQDPGLGLRLIYFSYDVKMKEKGDIPEGYSVSREKKERFSLILESASTNQTSMYLCASSHPTSGKRNIQYFGAGTRLSVL.

This chain uses TRBV20-1 with TRBJ2-1; 8 bases align to TRBD2. V was clipped by 5 bases and J by 10 bases; unmatched bases: 4. This CDR3 is 11 amino acids long. Germline CDR1 DFQATT, CDR2 SNEGSKA (reference sequence). CDR3 nucleotide sequence: TGCAGTGCTCCCAGCGGGGGAGAGCAGTTCTTC. Translated, it gives CSAPSGGEQFF.

The gene calls are TRBV5-1 and TRBJ1-1; D remains unclear. This CDR3 is 17 amino acids long. Germline loops: CDR1 SGHRS, CDR2 YFSETQ. Between the trimmed V and J ends, which lost 1 base and 5 bases, there was a span of 21 bases. CDR3 protein: CASSLSIGRSAKTEAFF. The CDR3 DNA reads TGCGCCAGCAGCTTGTCCATAGGGAGGTCGGCAAAGACTGAAGCTTTCTTT. Full variable domain (outside the CDR3, taken from reference TRBV5-1 and TRBJ1-1): KAGVTQTPRYLIKTRGQQVTLSCSPISGHRSVSWYQQTPGQGLQFLFEYFSETQRNKGNFPGRFSGRQFSNSRSEMNVSTLELGDSALYLCASSLSIGRSAKTEAFFGQGTRLTVV.

Comments on this clone: The same CDR3 can be traced to other DNA sequences in this sample. The V gene is TRBV4-1, the J gene TRBJ2-7, with 9 positions matching TRBD1. Germline V gene data show CDR1 as MGHRA and CDR2 as YSYEKL. V gave up 4 bases and J gave up 1 base; unmatched junction bases: 2. This CDR3 contains 14 residues. CDR3 coding DNA: TGCGCCAGCAGCCCCGGACAGGGGTCCTACGAGCAGTACTTC. This sequence encodes CASSPGQGSYEQYF.

The gene calls are TRBV4-2 and TRBJ2-1, with a tentative D call TRBD2 (6 bases). Germline V CDR1 and CDR2: LGHNA, YNFKEQ. The CDR3 has 17 amino acids. V lost 4 bases, J lost 4 bases, and 20 bases lay in between. CDR3 in DNA: TGTGCCAGCAGCCTAAAGGTGGGTAGCGGTCCGTACAATGAGCAGTTCTTC. It encodes CASSLKVGSGPYNEQFF.

The chain uses TRBV6-4 and TRBJ2-2; 11 bases map to TRBD2. Germline-derived CDR1 and CDR2 are MRHNA and SNTAGT. The CDR3 length is 22 residues. The ends lost 2 bases at V and 3 bases at J; junction bases unmatched: 20. The DNA of the CDR3 is TGTGCCAGCAGTGACCCGGCACGCAGGCTAGCGGGGGGCGCCCCTCACACCGGGGAGCTGTTTTTT. Protein: CASSDPARRLAGGAPHTGELFF.

The gene calls are TRBV7-9 and TRBJ1-2, with TRBD1 matching over 7 bases. The V segment lost 1 base and the J segment 7 bases; nucleotides outside the gene matches: 12. Germline assignment: CDR1 SEHNR and CDR2 FQNEAQ (reference sequence). CDR3 size: 16 residues. CDR3 DNA: TGTGCCAGCAGCTTAGTCCCCGTACAGACAGGGATTGGCTACACCTTC. Protein sequence: CASSLVPVQTGIGYTF. The full variable domain, rest sourced from reference TRBV7-9 and TRBJ1-2, is DTGVSQNPRHKITKRGQNVTFRCDPISEHNRLYWYRQTLGQGPEFLTYFQNEAQLEKSRLLSDRFSAERPKGSFSTLEIQRTEQGDSAMYLCASSLVPVQTGIGYTFGSGTRLTVV.

This CDR3 reads CASSPERELRGGSTDTQYF. CDR3 DNA sequence: TGCGCCAGCAGCCCCGAACGCGAATTAAGGGGGGGTAGCACAGATACGCAGTATTTT. V gene TRBV4-1 combines with J gene TRBJ2-3; D may be TRBD2 (7 bases). V dropped 4 bases and J dropped 0 bases, with 23 bases sitting between them. Germline loops: CDR1 MGHRA, CDR2 YSYEKL. The CDR3 is made up of 19 amino acids.

On this clone itself: The junction departs from the called germline gene at one end, perhaps through a read error. The chain has TRBV7-7 and TRBJ1-5, with TRBD1 matching over 9 bases. CDR1 and CDR2 from the germline V gene are SSHAT and FNYEAQ (reference sequence). This CDR3 is 15 amino acids long. CDR3 sequence (DNA): TGTGCTAGCAGCAAAGACAGGGACAGGGAGCAGCCCCAGCATTTT. Translation gives CASSKDRDREQPQHF.

This chain connects TRBV4-2 to TRBJ2-2; a weak D match, TRBD2 (5 bases). The CDR3 contains 15 residues. Germline lookup yields CDR1 LGHNA and CDR2 YNFKEQ. The V end lost 0 bases, the J end lost 4 bases, and 9 bases lay between the germline ends. The chain's CDR3 is CASSQDRRSTGELFF. In nucleotides, the CDR3 is TGTGCCAGCAGCCAAGATCGGAGGAGCACCGGGGAGCTGTTTTTT.

The chain uses TRBV2 and TRBJ1-2, with D possibly being TRBD1 (5 bases). Germline CDR1 reads SNHLY; CDR2 reads FYNNEI. CDR3 length: 13 residues. V lost 3 bases to trimming and J lost 5 bases, with 10 bases between them. The CDR3 here is CASSEGPLYGYTF. The CDR3 DNA reads TGTGCCAGCAGTGAGGGGCCTCTGTATGGCTACACCTTC.

The chain combines TRBV7-9 with TRBJ2-5, with D possibly matching TRBD2 (6 bases). The J call may be in error: the DNA end matches TRBJ2-7 better. The germline V gene has CDR1 SEHNR and CDR2 FQNEAQ (reference sequence). The CDR3 consists of 16 residues. DNA for the CDR3: TGTGCCAGCAGCTCTCACTCCGGGACTGGGTCCTACGAGCAGTACTTC. Residues: CASSSHSGTGSYEQYF.

The V call is TRBV13, the J call TRBJ2-7, with D possibly TRBD2 on 7 matching bases. Trimming took 10 bases from V and 2 from J, leaving 27 bases between them. The CDR3 sequence is 17 residues long. Germline loops: CDR1 PRHDT, CDR2 FYEKMQ (reference sequence). The CDR3 coding sequence is TGTGCCACATCGTCCACCCCTAGGGGGAGGGCCCCCTACGAGCAGTACTTC. This gives the protein CATSSTPRGRAPYEQYF.

The V and J genes are TRBV6-1 and TRBJ1-5; the D gene is possibly TRBD1 (6 bases). Germline-derived CDR1 and CDR2 are MNHNS and SASEGT. The V and J ends lost 1 base and 2 bases respectively, with 15 bases between them. The CDR3 consists of 17 residues. The CDR3 region has the DNA TGTGCCAGCAGTGAAGGGGGGGGGACATTTGGCAATCAGCCCCAGCATTTT. Amino acids: CASSEGGGTFGNQPQHF.

The V call is TRBV19, the J call TRBJ2-7, with D possibly being TRBD1 (6 bases). V lost 6 bases, J lost 5 bases, and 14 bases lay in between. The CDR3 length is 13 residues. Germline CDR1 reads LNHDA; CDR2 reads SQIVND (reference sequence). CDR3 in DNA: TGTGCCAGTAGCGAGACCACAGGGAACGAGCAGTACTTC. Translating gives CASSETTGNEQYF.

This chain uses TRBV27 with TRBJ1-6; TRBD1 agrees at 11 bases. Losses at the gene ends were 5 bases for V and 7 bases for J; bases not matched to a gene: 1. Germline V gene lookup returns CDR1 MNHEY and CDR2 SMNVEV (reference sequence). The CDR3 has 14 amino acids. In DNA, the CDR3 is TGTGCCAGCAGTAGGACAGGGGGCAATTCACCCCTCCACTTT. Amino acid sequence: CASSRTGGNSPLHF.

This clone was seen just once. J is TRBJ2-5 and V is TRBV25-1, with 9 bases that match TRBD2. The CDR3 runs to 16 residues. Germline CDR1 reads MGHDK; CDR2 reads SYGVNS. Unmatched junction bases numbered 16, after V lost 5 bases and J lost 9 bases. The CDR3 protein is CASSKDPSGGPWAQYF. Here the CDR3 DNA reads TGTGCCAGCAGTAAAGATCCCAGCGGGGGGCCCTGGGCCCAGTACTTC.

The V call is TRBV4-3, the J call TRBJ2-7; possible D gene TRBD2, 6 bases. The V gene lost 1 base and the J gene lost 0 bases, with 13 bases spanning the gap. The CDR3 spans 16 residues. Germline V gives CDR1 LGHNA, CDR2 YSLEER. CDR3 nucleotide sequence: TGCGCCAGCAGCCAAGGGCTAGCGCCCAGCTCCTACGAGCAGTACTTC. It specifies CASSQGLAPSSYEQYF.

As concerns this clone: Other DNA sequences in the same sample also yield this CDR3. The chain joins TRBV9 to TRBJ2-1, with a weak D call TRBD2 (5 bases). Trimming removed 3 bases at V and 12 bases at J, with 16 bases between. This CDR3 region has 13 residues. Germline V lookup: CDR1 SGDLS, CDR2 YYNGEE. In nucleotides, the CDR3 is TGTGCCAGCAGCGGGCGACGGGGTCGGGGGCAGTTCTTC. It codes for CASSGRRGRGQFF.

The chain recombines TRBV19 with TRBJ2-3; 8 bases fit TRBD1. The germline V gene encodes CDR1 LNHDA and CDR2 SQIVND (reference sequence). The J segment lost 4 bases and the V segment lost 7 bases, leaving 13 bases of the junction unmatched. CDR3 length: 16 residues. CDR3: CASTLHGQGAPDTQYF. Written as DNA, the CDR3 is TGTGCCAGTACCCTCCACGGACAGGGCGCCCCAGATACGCAGTATTTT.

This clone was observed a handful of times. The chain carries TRBV7-9 and TRBJ2-7, with D unclear. Between the trimmed V and J ends, which lost 4 bases and 3 bases, there was a span of 16 bases. Germline CDR1 reads SEHNR; CDR2 reads FQNEAQ (reference sequence). The CDR3 is 15 residues long. The DNA of the CDR3 is TGTGCCAGCAGCTCTCCGGGTGTCCGAGGCTACGAGCAGTACTTC. Protein sequence: CASSSPGVRGYEQYF.

The chain uses TRBV28 and TRBJ1-5; TRBD1 aligns across 11 bases. Germline assignment: CDR1 MDHEN and CDR2 SYDVKM. There are 15 residues in the CDR3. Trimming took 10 bases from V and 0 from J; bases not matched to a gene: 5. CDR3 in DNA: TGTGCCACCGGACAGGGGGCGGATAGCAATCAGCCCCAGCATTTT. Its translation is CATGQGADSNQPQHF.

This chain uses TRBV27 with TRBJ2-7, with 7 nucleotides matching TRBD2. The CDR3 totals 14 residues. V lost 6 bases, J lost 2 bases, and 7 bases stayed unmatched. Germline lookup yields CDR1 MNHEY and CDR2 SMNVEV (reference sequence). The CDR3 coding sequence is TGTGCCAGCAGCTTTGGACTAGGAACCTACGAGCAGTACTTC. Its protein product is CASSFGLGTYEQYF.

With respect to this clone: Sequence at one end of the junction differs from germline and may be a read error. This chain uses TRBV7-7 with TRBJ2-3; D remains ambiguous. This CDR3 has 13 amino acids. Germline CDR1 SSHAT, CDR2 FNYEAQ (reference sequence). Here the CDR3 DNA reads TGTGCTAGCAGCTTCTCCTCCAGAGATACGCAGTATTTT. It translates to CASSFSSRDTQYF.

V and J are TRBV7-2 and TRBJ2-1; maybe TRBD2 (5 bases). CDR3 length: 14 amino acids. Germline CDR1 SGHTA, CDR2 FQGNSA. V lost 5 bases and J 0 bases, leaving 8 bases between the germline ends. CDR3 nucleotides: TGTGCCAGCAGCGGGGAGAACTCCTACAATGAGCAGTTCTTC. Its protein product is CASSGENSYNEQFF.

DNA for the CDR3: TGTGCCAGCAGCCACGGGAGGGCAGGGGAGTTCGGCTATGGCTACACCTTC. Translated: CASSHGRAGEFGYGYTF. The V call is TRBV5-6, the J call TRBJ1-2; tentative D call: TRBD1 (6 bases). The V gene lost 4 bases and the J gene lost 4 bases, with 23 bases spanning the gap. This CDR3 is built from 17 residues. Germline loops: CDR1 SGHDT, CDR2 YYEEEE.